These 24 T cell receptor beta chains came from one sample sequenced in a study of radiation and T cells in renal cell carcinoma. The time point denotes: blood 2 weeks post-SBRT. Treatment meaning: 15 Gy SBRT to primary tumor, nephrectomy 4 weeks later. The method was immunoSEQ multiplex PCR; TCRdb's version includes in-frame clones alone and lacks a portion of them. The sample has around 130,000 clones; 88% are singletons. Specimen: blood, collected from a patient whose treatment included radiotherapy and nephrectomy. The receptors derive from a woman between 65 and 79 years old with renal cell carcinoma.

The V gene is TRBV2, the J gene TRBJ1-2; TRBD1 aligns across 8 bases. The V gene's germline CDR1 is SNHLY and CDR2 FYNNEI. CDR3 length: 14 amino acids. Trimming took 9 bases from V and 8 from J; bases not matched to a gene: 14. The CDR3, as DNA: TGTGCCAGTAGGGCGGGACAGGTGACGGGAGGCTACACCTTC. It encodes CASRAGQVTGGYTF.

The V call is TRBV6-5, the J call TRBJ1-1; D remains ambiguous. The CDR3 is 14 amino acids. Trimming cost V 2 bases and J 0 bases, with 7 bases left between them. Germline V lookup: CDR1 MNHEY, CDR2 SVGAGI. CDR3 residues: CASSYRSVNTEAFF. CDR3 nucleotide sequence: TGTGCCAGCAGTTACCGCTCGGTGAACACTGAAGCTTTCTTT.

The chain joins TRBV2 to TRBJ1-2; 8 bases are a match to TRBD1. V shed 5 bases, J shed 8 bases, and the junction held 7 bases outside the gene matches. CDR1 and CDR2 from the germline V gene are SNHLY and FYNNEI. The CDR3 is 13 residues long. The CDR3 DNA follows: TGTGCCAGCAGTTATCAGGGGGCGGGAGGCTACACCTTC. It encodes CASSYQGAGGYTF.

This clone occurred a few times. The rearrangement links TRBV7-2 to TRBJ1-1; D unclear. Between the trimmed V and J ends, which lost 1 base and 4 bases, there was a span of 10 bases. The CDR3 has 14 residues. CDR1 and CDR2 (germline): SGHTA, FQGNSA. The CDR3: CASSLVWEPTEAFF. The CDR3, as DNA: TGTGCCAGCAGCTTAGTGTGGGAACCCACTGAAGCTTTCTTT. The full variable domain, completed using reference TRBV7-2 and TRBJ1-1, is GAGVSQSPSNKVTEKGKDVELRCDPISGHTALYWYRQSLGQGLEFLIYFQGNSAPDKSGLPSDRFSAERTGGSVSTLTIQRTQQEDSAVYLCASSLVWEPTEAFFGQGTRLTVV.

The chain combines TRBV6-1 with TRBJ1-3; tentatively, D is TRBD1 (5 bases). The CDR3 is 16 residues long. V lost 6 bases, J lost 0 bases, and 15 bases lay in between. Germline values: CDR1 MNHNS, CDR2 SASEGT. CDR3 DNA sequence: TGTGCCAGCAGGGAACCCGCAGGGAACTCTGGAAACACCATATATTTT. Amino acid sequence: CASREPAGNSGNTIYF.

Written as DNA, the CDR3 is TGTGCCAGCTCGACAGGGGGCGCCAACAATGAGCAGTTCTTC. Its protein is CASSTGGANNEQFF. The rearrangement links TRBV6-1 to TRBJ2-1; TRBD1 matches 10 bases. J was trimmed by 5 bases and V by 8 bases; bases with no gene match: 6. Germline CDR1 and CDR2: MNHNS and SASEGT. This CDR3 region has 14 residues.

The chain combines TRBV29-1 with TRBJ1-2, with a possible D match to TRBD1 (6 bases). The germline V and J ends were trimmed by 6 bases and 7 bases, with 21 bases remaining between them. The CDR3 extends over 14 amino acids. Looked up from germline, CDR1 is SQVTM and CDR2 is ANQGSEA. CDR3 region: CSVGLQGRLGGYTF. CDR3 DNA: TGCAGCGTCGGACTACAGGGAAGGTTGGGTGGCTACACCTTC.

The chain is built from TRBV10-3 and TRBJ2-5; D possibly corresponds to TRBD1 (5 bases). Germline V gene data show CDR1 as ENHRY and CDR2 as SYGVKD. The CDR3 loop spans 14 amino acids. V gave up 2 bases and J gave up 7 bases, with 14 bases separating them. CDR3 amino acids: CAISETGQGVTQYF. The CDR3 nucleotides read TGTGCCATCAGTGAGACTGGGCAGGGTGTGACCCAGTACTTC.

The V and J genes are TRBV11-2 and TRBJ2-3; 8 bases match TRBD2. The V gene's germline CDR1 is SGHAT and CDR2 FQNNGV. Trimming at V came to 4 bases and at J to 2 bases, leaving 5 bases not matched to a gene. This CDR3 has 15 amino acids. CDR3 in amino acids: CASSSRGGSTDTQYF. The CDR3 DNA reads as TGTGCCAGCAGCTCACGCGGGGGGTCCACAGATACGCAGTATTTT.

The DNA of the CDR3 is TGTGCCAGCAGCGGGTCCGGGACAGGGGTTGAGCAGTACTTC. This translates into CASSGSGTGVEQYF. This sequence joins TRBV7-6 and TRBJ2-7; the match to TRBD1 covers 10 bases. Per the germline V gene, CDR1 is SGHVS and CDR2 is FNYEAQ. With 5 bases clipped from V and 7 bases from J, the junction kept 8 bases outside the gene matches. This CDR3 is 14 amino acids long. Using reference TRBV7-6 and TRBJ2-7 for the parts outside the CDR3, the full variable domain is GAGVSQSPRYKVTKRGQDVALRCDPISGHVSLYWYRQALGQGPEFLTYFNYEAQQDKSGLPNDRFSAERPEGSISTLTIQRTEQRDSAMYRCASSGSGTGVEQYFGPGTRLTVT.

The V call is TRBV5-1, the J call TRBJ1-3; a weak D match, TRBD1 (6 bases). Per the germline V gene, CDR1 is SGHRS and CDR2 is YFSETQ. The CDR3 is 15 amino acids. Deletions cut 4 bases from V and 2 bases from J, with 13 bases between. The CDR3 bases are TGCGCCAGCAGCCTCACACCAGGGGCTGGAAACACCATATATTTT. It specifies CASSLTPGAGNTIYF.

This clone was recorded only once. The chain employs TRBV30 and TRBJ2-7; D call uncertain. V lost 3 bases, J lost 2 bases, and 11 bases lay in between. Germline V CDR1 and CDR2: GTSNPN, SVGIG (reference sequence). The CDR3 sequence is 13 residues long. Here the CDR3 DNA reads TGTGCCTGGAGCTTGACTGCCACCTACGAGCAGTACTTC. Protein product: CAWSLTATYEQYF.

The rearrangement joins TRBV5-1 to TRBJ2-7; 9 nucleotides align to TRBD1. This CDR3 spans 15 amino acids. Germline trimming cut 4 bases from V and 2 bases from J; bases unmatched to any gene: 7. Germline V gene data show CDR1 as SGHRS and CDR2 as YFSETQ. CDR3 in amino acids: CASSRRTGVTYEQYF. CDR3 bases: TGCGCCAGCAGCCGCCGGACAGGGGTCACCTACGAGCAGTACTTC.

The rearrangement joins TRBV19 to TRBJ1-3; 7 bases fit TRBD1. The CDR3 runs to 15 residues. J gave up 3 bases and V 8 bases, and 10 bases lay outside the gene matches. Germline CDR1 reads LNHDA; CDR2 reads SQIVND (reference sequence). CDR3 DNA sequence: TGTGCCAGTGGATCTAGGGGACAGTTTGGAAACACCATATATTTT. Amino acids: CASGSRGQFGNTIYF.

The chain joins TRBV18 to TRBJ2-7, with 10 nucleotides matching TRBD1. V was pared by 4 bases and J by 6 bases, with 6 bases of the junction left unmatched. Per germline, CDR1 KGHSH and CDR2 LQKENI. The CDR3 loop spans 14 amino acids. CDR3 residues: CASSRDRGPIEQYF. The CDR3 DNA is TGTGCCAGCTCACGGGACAGGGGCCCCATCGAGCAGTACTTC.

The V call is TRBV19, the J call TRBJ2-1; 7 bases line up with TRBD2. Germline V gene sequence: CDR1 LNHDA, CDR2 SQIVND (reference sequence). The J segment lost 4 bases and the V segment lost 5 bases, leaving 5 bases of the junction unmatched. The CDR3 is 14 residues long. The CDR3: CASSLAGEYNEQFF. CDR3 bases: TGTGCCAGTAGTCTTGCGGGGGAGTACAATGAGCAGTTCTTC.

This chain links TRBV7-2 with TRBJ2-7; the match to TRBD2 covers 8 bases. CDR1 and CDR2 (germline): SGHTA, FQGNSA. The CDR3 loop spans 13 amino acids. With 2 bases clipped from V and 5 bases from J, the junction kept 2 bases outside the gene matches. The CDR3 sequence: CASSLLAGHEQYF. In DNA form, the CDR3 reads TGTGCCAGCAGCTTATTAGCGGGGCACGAGCAGTACTTC.

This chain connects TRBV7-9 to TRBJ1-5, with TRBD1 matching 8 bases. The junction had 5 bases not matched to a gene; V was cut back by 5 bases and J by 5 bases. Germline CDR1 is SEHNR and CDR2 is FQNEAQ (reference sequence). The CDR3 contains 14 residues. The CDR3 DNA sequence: TGTGCCAGCAGCCGGACAGGGTTCGATCAGCCCCAGCATTTT. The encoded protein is CASSRTGFDQPQHF.

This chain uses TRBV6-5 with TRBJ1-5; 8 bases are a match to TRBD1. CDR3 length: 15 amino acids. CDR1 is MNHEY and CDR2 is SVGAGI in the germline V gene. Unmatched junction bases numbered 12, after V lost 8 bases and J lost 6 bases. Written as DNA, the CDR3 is TGTGCCAGCGCGCCGGCAGGGGGCATAGGTCAGCCCCAGCATTTT. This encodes CASAPAGGIGQPQHF.

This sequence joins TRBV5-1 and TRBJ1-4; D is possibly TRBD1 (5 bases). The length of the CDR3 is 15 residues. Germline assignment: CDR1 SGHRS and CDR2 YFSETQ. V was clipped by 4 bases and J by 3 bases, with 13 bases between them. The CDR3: CASSEQLGANEKLFF. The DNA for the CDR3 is TGCGCCAGCAGCGAACAGCTAGGGGCTAATGAAAAACTGTTTTTT.

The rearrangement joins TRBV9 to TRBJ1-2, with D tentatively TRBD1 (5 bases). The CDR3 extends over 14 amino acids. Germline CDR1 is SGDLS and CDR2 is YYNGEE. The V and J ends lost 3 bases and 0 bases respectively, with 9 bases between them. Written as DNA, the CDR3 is TGTGCCAGCAGCGCGACAGCAGCTAACTATGGCTACACCTTC. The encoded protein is CASSATAANYGYTF.

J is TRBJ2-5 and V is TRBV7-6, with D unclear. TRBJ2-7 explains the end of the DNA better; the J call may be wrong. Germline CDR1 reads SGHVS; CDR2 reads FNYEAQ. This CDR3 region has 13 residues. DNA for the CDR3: TGTGCCAGCAGCTTAGCTTCCGCCTACGAGCAGTACTTC. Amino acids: CASSLASAYEQYF.

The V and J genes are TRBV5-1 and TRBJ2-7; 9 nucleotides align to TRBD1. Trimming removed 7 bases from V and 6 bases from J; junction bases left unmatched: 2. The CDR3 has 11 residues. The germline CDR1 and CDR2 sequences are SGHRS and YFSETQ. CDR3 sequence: CASLQGAEQYF. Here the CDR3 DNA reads TGCGCCAGCCTACAGGGGGCCGAGCAGTACTTC.

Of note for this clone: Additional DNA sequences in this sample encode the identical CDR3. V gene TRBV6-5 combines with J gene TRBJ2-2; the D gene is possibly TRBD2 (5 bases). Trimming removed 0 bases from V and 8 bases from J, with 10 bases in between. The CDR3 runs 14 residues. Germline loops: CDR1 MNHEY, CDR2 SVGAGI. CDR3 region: CASSYSLAVGELFF. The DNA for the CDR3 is TGTGCCAGCAGTTACTCCCTAGCTGTTGGGGAGCTGTTTTTT.